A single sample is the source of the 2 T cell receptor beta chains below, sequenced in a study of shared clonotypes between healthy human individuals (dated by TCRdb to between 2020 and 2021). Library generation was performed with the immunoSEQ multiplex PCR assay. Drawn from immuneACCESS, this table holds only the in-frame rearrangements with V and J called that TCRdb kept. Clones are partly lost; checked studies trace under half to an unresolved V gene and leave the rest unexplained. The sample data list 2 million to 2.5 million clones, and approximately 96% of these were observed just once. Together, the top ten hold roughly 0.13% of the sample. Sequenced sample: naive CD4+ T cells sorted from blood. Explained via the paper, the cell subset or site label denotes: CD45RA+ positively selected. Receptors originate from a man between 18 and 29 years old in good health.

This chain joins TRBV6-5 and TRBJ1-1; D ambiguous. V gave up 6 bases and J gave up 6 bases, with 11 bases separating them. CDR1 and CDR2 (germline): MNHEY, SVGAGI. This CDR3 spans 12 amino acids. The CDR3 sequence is CASSSYGPEAFF. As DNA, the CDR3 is TGTGCCAGCAGCTCATATGGACCTGAAGCTTTCTTT.

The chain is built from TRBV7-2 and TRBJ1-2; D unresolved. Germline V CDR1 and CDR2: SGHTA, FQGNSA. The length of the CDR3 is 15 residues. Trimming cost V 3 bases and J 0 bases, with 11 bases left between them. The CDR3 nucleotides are TGTGCCAGCAGCTTTTCCGGGGTAGCTAACTATGGCTACACCTTC. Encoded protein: CASSFSGVANYGYTF. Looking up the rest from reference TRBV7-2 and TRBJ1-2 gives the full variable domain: GAGVSQSPSNKVTEKGKDVELRCDPISGHTALYWYRQSLGQGLEFLIYFQGNSAPDKSGLPSDRFSAERTGGSVSTLTIQRTQQEDSAVYLCASSFSGVANYGYTFGSGTRLTVV.